This T cell receptor beta chain was recovered during a study of neurological immune-mediated disorders. Notes on the study in general: HTLV-1-associated myelopathy ranked highest for TCR clonal expansion and multiple sclerosis lowest, beneath healthy controls.

Approximately 1 million sorted CD4+ or CD8+ T cells made each library. Germline V gene lookup returns CDR1 MGHDK and CDR2 SYGVNS. V was clipped by 7 bases and J by 7 bases, with 16 bases between them. This CDR3 comprises 13 residues. MiXCR, run by TCRdb on the 5' RACE reads, gives a single entry per CDR3 protein. The table shows about 41,000 distinct CDR3 sequences, with roughly 14% occurring only once. This clonotype was observed many times. Its cognate antigen is unknown. The TCR comes from a woman aged 55-69 years with HTLV-1-associated myelopathy (HAM/TSP). Sequencing used CD4+ T cells from blood. This chain links TRBV25-1 with TRBJ2-5; tentatively, D is TRBD1 (6 bases). The CDR3 spells CASIAGAHGTQYF. CDR3 bases: TGTGCCAGCATCGCAGGGGCCCACGGGACCCAGTACTTC.